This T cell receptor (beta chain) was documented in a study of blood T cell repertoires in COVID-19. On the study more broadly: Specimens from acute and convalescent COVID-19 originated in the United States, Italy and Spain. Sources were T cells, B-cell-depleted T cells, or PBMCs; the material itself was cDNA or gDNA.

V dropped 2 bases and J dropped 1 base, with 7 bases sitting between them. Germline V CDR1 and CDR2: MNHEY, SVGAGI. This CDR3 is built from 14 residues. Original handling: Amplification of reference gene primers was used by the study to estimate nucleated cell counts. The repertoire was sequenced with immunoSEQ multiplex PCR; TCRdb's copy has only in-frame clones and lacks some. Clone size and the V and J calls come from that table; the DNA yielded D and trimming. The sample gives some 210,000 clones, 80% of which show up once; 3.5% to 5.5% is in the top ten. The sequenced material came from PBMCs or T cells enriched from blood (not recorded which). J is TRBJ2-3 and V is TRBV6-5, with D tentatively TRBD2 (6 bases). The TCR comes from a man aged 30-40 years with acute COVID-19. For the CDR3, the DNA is TGTGCCAGCAGTTACCCGGGAGGCACAGATACGCAGTATTTT. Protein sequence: CASSYPGGTDTQYF.